These 19 T cell receptor beta chains came from one sample sequenced in a study of blood T cell repertoires in COVID-19. Generated by immunoSEQ multiplex PCR, the TCRdb table keeps only in-frame clones and is missing some. The table shows 70,000 to 90,000 clones, with roughly 80% occurring only once. Input material: peripheral blood. The receptors were gathered from a man in his 70s with acute or convalescent COVID-19.

The chain combines TRBV14 with TRBJ1-1; D remains ambiguous. The CDR3 runs 14 residues. Germline-derived CDR1 and CDR2 are SGHDN and FVKESK. Trimming pared 3 bases from V and 4 bases from J, leaving 12 bases between. DNA for the CDR3: TGTGCCAGCAGCCAGGGGTTCGCGGGCACTGAAGCTTTCTTT. It codes for CASSQGFAGTEAFF.

The chain is built from TRBV3-1 (or the pseudogene TRBV3-2) and TRBJ1-2, with D uncertain. In germline, CDR1 is LGHDT, CDR2 YNNKEL (reference sequence). Trimming left V 4 bases short and J 6 bases short, with 9 bases between. The CDR3 totals 12 residues. CDR3 sequence: CASSLTEDGYTF. CDR3 bases: TGTGCCAGCAGCCTAACCGAGGATGGCTACACCTTC.

J is TRBJ2-3 and V is TRBV28; TRBD2 is a possible D gene (6 bases). The V end lost 4 bases, the J end lost 2 bases, and 13 bases lay between the germline ends. The CDR3 has 15 amino acids. Germline V gene data show CDR1 as MDHEN and CDR2 as SYDVKM. CDR3 DNA sequence: TGTGCCAGCAGTTCCCGGGGCGGGACCACAGATACGCAGTATTTT. This codes for CASSSRGGTTDTQYF.

The chain combines TRBV29-1 with TRBJ1-1; the D gene is possibly TRBD1 (5 bases). The length of the CDR3 is 13 residues. Germline V gene lookup returns CDR1 SQVTM and CDR2 ANQGSEA. V was cut by 4 bases and J by 1 base, with 10 bases left in between. CDR3 in amino acids: CSVGGGPNTEAFF. The CDR3 coding sequence is TGCAGCGTTGGGGGGGGTCCGAACACTGAAGCTTTCTTT.

This rearrangement joins TRBV2 to TRBJ1-2, with a possible D match to TRBD1 (5 bases). In germline, CDR1 is SNHLY, CDR2 FYNNEI. CDR3 length: 13 residues. The V gene lost 5 bases and the J gene lost 3 bases, with 10 bases spanning the gap. The CDR3 DNA reads TGTGCCAGCAGTCGGACACGGGACTATGGCTACACCTTC. Translating gives CASSRTRDYGYTF.

V is TRBV4-2 and J is TRBJ2-1; 7 bases are shared with TRBD2. Germline V lookup: CDR1 LGHNA, CDR2 YNFKEQ. The CDR3 is 15 amino acids. Unmatched junction bases numbered 7, after V lost 3 bases and J lost 5 bases. The CDR3: CASSHLADEDNEQFF. DNA of the CDR3: TGTGCCAGCAGCCATCTAGCGGACGAGGACAATGAGCAGTTCTTC.

J is TRBJ2-7 and V is TRBV18; a weak D match, TRBD2 (6 bases). CDR1 is KGHSH, CDR2 LQKENI, per germline. The CDR3 totals 16 residues. The ends were cut back, 4 bases at V and 7 bases at J, with 23 bases in the middle. CDR3 sequence (DNA): TGTGCCAGCTCACTCAATGCCGGGGGTACTGAGGGGGAGCAGTACTTC. It yields the protein CASSLNAGGTEGEQYF.

The table lists this clone with a count of one. The chain couples TRBV28 to TRBJ1-1; weak D call: TRBD1 (5 bases). The V gene's germline CDR1 is MDHEN and CDR2 SYDVKM. V shed 6 bases and J shed 5 bases, with 13 bases lying between them. This CDR3 spans 13 amino acids. This CDR3 reads CASRPGGLTEAFF. The CDR3 region has the DNA TGTGCCAGCAGGCCGGGGGGTTTGACTGAAGCTTTCTTT.

This rearrangement joins TRBV6-1 to TRBJ2-7, with 7 bases matching TRBD1. Germline CDR1 and CDR2: MNHNS and SASEGT. CDR3 length equals 14 residues. With 0 bases clipped from V and 4 bases from J, the junction kept 3 bases outside the gene matches. The CDR3 bases are TGTGCCAGCAGTGAAGCGGGGACAGAATACGAGCAGTACGTC. Protein sequence: CASSEAGTEYEQYV.

This sequence joins TRBV28 and TRBJ1-1, with TRBD1 as a possible D gene (6 bases). V lost 6 bases to trimming and J lost 3 bases, with 8 bases between them. Germline assignment: CDR1 MDHEN and CDR2 SYDVKM. The CDR3 is 12 amino acids. Here the CDR3 reads CASRSGDTEAFF. The CDR3 nucleotides read TGTGCCAGCAGGTCAGGGGACACTGAAGCTTTCTTT.

The chain recombines TRBV9 with TRBJ2-3; TRBD2 might be the D (5 bases). The CDR3 totals 14 residues. V was pared by 7 bases and J by 0 bases, with 12 bases between. CDR1 and CDR2 (germline): SGDLS, YYNGEE. DNA for the CDR3: TGTGCCAGCGGTGACTACCATAGCACAGATACGCAGTATTTT. This gives the protein CASGDYHSTDTQYF.

The chain uses TRBV7-9 and TRBJ1-2; TRBD1 is a possible D gene (5 bases). The length of the CDR3 is 13 residues. Germline lookup yields CDR1 SEHNR and CDR2 FQNEAQ (reference sequence). Deletions cut 0 bases from V and 3 bases from J, with 5 bases between. CDR3: CASSLAGDYGYTF. DNA of the CDR3: TGTGCCAGCAGCTTAGCAGGGGACTATGGCTACACCTTC. Filled out from reference TRBV7-9 and TRBJ1-2, the complete variable domain reads DTGVSQNPRHKITKRGQNVTFRCDPISEHNRLYWYRQTLGQGPEFLTYFQNEAQLEKSRLLSDRFSAERPKGSFSTLEIQRTEQGDSAMYLCASSLAGDYGYTFGSGTRLTVV.

CDR3 DNA sequence: TGTGCCTGGAGTGTATTCGGTTACAATGAGCAGTTCTTC. Translation gives CAWSVFGYNEQFF. The chain uses TRBV30 and TRBJ2-1; D gene ambiguous. CDR1 is GTSNPN and CDR2 is SVGIG in the germline V gene (reference sequence). This CDR3 has 13 amino acids. The V and J ends lost 0 bases and 4 bases respectively, with 7 bases between them.

The chain recombines TRBV5-6 with TRBJ1-3; 9 nucleotides agree with TRBD1. The CDR3 totals 16 residues. Germline V gene sequence: CDR1 SGHDT, CDR2 YYEEEE. Trimming at V came to 1 base and at J to 1 base, leaving 3 bases not matched to a gene. Here the CDR3 DNA reads TGTGCCAGCAGCTTGAGGACAGGGGCTTCTGGAAACACCATATATTTT. It yields the protein CASSLRTGASGNTIYF.

This clone was recorded only once. The chain has TRBV2 and TRBJ2-7; TRBD2 matches at 11 bases. CDR1 and CDR2 from the germline V gene are SNHLY and FYNNEI. The CDR3 consists of 14 residues. This CDR3 reads CASTSGVGTSGFRV. The CDR3 bases are TGTGCCAGCACCTCGGGGGTAGGGACTAGCGGTTTCAGGGTC.

The CDR3 sequence is CASSTPRSGEGTEAFF. CDR3 DNA: TGTGCCAGCAGCACCCCTCGTTCCGGAGAGGGCACTGAAGCTTTCTTT. V usage is TRBV9 and J usage is TRBJ1-1; D call uncertain. Trimming stripped 4 bases from V and 4 bases from J, with 20 bases between. Germline V CDR1 and CDR2: SGDLS, YYNGEE. This CDR3 region has 16 residues.

The chain couples TRBV28 to TRBJ1-2, with 7 bases that match TRBD1. V shed 6 bases and J 8 bases; nucleotides not matched to a gene: 6. Per the germline V gene, CDR1 is MDHEN and CDR2 is SYDVKM. The CDR3 extends over 12 amino acids. CDR3 sequence: CASREGAGGYTF. The CDR3 nucleotides read TGTGCCAGCAGAGAGGGGGCTGGGGGCTACACCTTC.

V gene TRBV19 combines with J gene TRBJ1-1, with a weak D call TRBD1 (6 bases). Trimming took off 0 bases at V and 11 bases at J, with 13 bases between the two ends. Germline CDR1 and CDR2: LNHDA and SQIVND (reference sequence). The CDR3 is 13 residues long. CDR3 sequence reads: CASSIEGGLRAFF. CDR3 DNA sequence: TGTGCCAGTAGTATAGAGGGGGGGCTTCGGGCTTTCTTT.

This clone was detected once. V is TRBV27 and J is TRBJ2-1; 7 nucleotides align to TRBD2. The ends lost 6 bases at V and 8 bases at J; junction bases unmatched: 4. CDR1 is MNHEY and CDR2 is SMNVEV in the germline V gene (reference sequence). This CDR3 spans 12 amino acids. This chain's CDR3 is CASRSSGDEQFF. As DNA, the CDR3 is TGTGCCAGCAGATCTAGCGGAGATGAGCAGTTCTTC.